What follows are 14 T cell receptor beta chains derived from one specimen sequenced in a study of T cell repertoires in cytomegalovirus infection. Using its own MiXCR run on the reads, TCRdb lists one record per CDR3 protein. The sample has some 920,000 distinct CDR3 sequences; 25% to 40% are singletons. These receptors are not linked to any known antigen. This specimen consisted of cultured CD8+ T cells from PBMCs, obtained from culture after CMV antigen stimulation. The receptors here all came from a human donor in good health (CMV status not recorded). Some clones in this sample may be carry-over from other donors' samples.

The chain is built from TRBV7-9 and TRBJ2-7, with TRBD1 as a possible D gene (6 bases). Germline assignment: CDR1 SEHNR and CDR2 FQNEAQ (reference sequence). V lost 4 bases and J lost 3, with 13 bases in between. The CDR3 is made up of 14 amino acids. The CDR3 protein is CASSSGTLGYEQYV. CDR3 DNA: TGTGCCAGCAGCTCTGGGACATTAGGCTACGAGCAGTACGTC.

This chain joins TRBV6-2 or TRBV6-3 and TRBJ2-5; tentatively, D is TRBD1 (6 bases). Germline values: CDR1 MNHEY, CDR2 SVGEGT. V was cut by 6 bases and J by 3 bases, with 14 bases left in between. The CDR3 is made up of 14 amino acids. The CDR3: CASSFTGLKETQYF. The CDR3 DNA follows: TGTGCCAGCAGCTTTACAGGGTTAAAAGAGACCCAGTACTTC.

CDR3 DNA sequence: TGTGCCAGTCGCCCCAGGGGCAGGGCAGATACGCAGTATTTT. As protein: CASRPRGRADTQYF. The J gene is TRBJ2-3, the V gene TRBV7-6; D may be TRBD1 (6 bases). V lost 9 bases to trimming and J lost 4 bases, with 17 bases between them. Germline CDR1 reads SGHVS; CDR2 reads FNYEAQ. The CDR3 has 14 residues.

This rearrangement joins TRBV7-4 to TRBJ2-1, with TRBD2 matching over 16 bases. Trimming cost V 2 bases and J 1 base; bases outside gene matches: 5. The CDR3 loop spans 19 amino acids. Looked up from germline, CDR1 is SGHVT and CDR2 is SQSDAQ. Here the CDR3 reads CASSLLGLAGGSSYNEQFF. In DNA form, the CDR3 reads TGTGCCAGCAGCTTATTGGGACTAGCGGGGGGGTCTTCCTACAATGAGCAGTTCTTC.

This rearrangement joins TRBV24-1 to TRBJ1-1; D is possibly TRBD1 (6 bases). There are 14 residues in the CDR3. Germline loops: CDR1 KGHDR, CDR2 SFDVKD. Trimming took off 4 bases at V and 4 bases at J, with 12 bases between the two ends. In DNA form, the CDR3 reads TGTGCCACCAGTGAGACAGGCCGGGTCACTGAAGCTTTCTTT. Residues: CATSETGRVTEAFF.

This clonotype occurred once. This may stem from a read error, because a much larger clone lies one nucleotide away. The chain uses TRBV7-8 and TRBJ2-3; unclear D gene. Germline loops: CDR1 SGHVS, CDR2 FQNEAQ. The CDR3 is made up of 13 amino acids. The CDR3, as DNA: TGTACCAGCAGCCCTCAACCCACAGATACGCAGTATTTT. Its protein is CTSSPQPTDTQYF.

The V gene is TRBV4-1, the J gene TRBJ1-1, with a weak D call TRBD1 (6 bases). The CDR3 is 15 amino acids. Deletions cut 4 bases from V and 5 bases from J, with 17 bases between. Germline V gene lookup returns CDR1 MGHRA and CDR2 YSYEKL. The CDR3 DNA reads as TGCGCCAGCAGCCTGAACGACGGGGGGCATACTGAAGCTTTCTTT. This codes for CASSLNDGGHTEAFF.

J is TRBJ2-5 and V is TRBV6-5; D is unresolved. The CDR3 loop spans 13 amino acids. V was shortened by 5 bases and J by 7 bases, with 14 bases between the two germline ends. The germline V gene encodes CDR1 MNHEY and CDR2 SVGAGI. This CDR3 is CASSARLGGTQYF. The CDR3 region has the DNA TGTGCCAGCAGTGCGCGCCTTGGTGGGACCCAGTACTTC.

This clonotype was observed a few times. The chain links TRBV7-9 to TRBJ2-1, with D hard to call. The CDR3 runs 15 residues. Trimming took 1 base from V and 7 from J, leaving 14 bases between them. Germline V lookup: CDR1 SEHNR, CDR2 FQNEAQ (reference sequence). The DNA for the CDR3 is TGTGCCAGCAGCTTAGGGGTGGGAATAGAGAATGAGCAGTTCTTC. Translation: CASSLGVGIENEQFF.

This clonotype was seen at least ten times. The gene calls are TRBV7-2 and TRBJ2-5; 12 bases match TRBD2. CDR1 SGHTA and CDR2 FQGNSA come from the germline V gene. V was pared by 5 bases and J by 4 bases, with 8 bases of the junction left unmatched. There are 16 residues in the CDR3. The CDR3 nucleotides are TGTGCCAGCAGCCAGGGACTAGCGGGCCCCCCAGAGACCCAGTACTTC. This encodes CASSQGLAGPPETQYF.

In DNA form, the CDR3 reads TGTGCCAGTAGTAAGGGCTGGGGCAATCAGCCCCAGCATTTT. Protein: CASSKGWGNQPQHF. The chain couples TRBV19 to TRBJ1-5, with D unclear. Germline assignment: CDR1 LNHDA and CDR2 SQIVND (reference sequence). This CDR3 is 14 amino acids long. Trimming shortened V by 4 bases and J by 2 bases, and 9 bases separated the two germline ends. The whole variable domain, filled in from reference TRBV19 and TRBJ1-5, reads DGGITQSPKYLFRKEGQNVTLSCEQNLNHDAMYWYRQDPGQGLRLIYYSQIVNDFQKGDIAEGYSVSREKKESFPLTVTSAQKNPTAFYLCASSKGWGNQPQHFGDGTRLSIL.

The V call is TRBV7-4, the J call TRBJ2-1; TRBD1 matches 11 bases. Germline V CDR1 and CDR2: SGHVT, SQSDAQ. V was pared by 2 bases and J by 3 bases, with 3 bases of the junction left unmatched. This CDR3 has 16 residues. CDR3 in amino acids: CASSLPGTGGYNEQFF. The CDR3 DNA reads TGTGCCAGCAGCTTACCAGGGACAGGGGGCTACAATGAGCAGTTCTTC.

This clonotype appeared a few times. The gene calls are TRBV11-2 and TRBJ2-1; D is ambiguous. The V gene lost 5 bases and the J gene lost 4 bases, with 15 bases spanning the gap. Germline V gene data show CDR1 as SGHAT and CDR2 as FQNNGV. CDR3 length: 15 residues. DNA of the CDR3: TGTGCCAGCAGCCCCCGTTCCGGCGGTTACAATGAGCAGTTCTTC. Its translation: CASSPRSGGYNEQFF.

This clonotype was observed a few times. J is TRBJ2-1 and V is TRBV10-3; 10 nucleotides match TRBD1. V shed 5 bases, J shed 8 bases, and the junction held 9 bases outside the gene matches. The CDR3 is made up of 15 amino acids. CDR1 is ENHRY, CDR2 SYGVKD, per germline. CDR3 amino acids: CAISPRTGGIDEQFF. CDR3 sequence (DNA): TGTGCCATCAGTCCCCGGACAGGGGGAATCGATGAGCAGTTCTTC.